These T cell receptor beta chains were read from a single sample in a study of response to subunit inactivated influenza vaccine. A single record per CDR3 protein comes from TCRdb applying MiXCR to the RT-PCR reads. The sample carries 500,000 to 600,000 distinct CDR3 sequences, 16% recorded once. The sequencing here drew on CD4+ T cells sorted from PBMCs, taken less than 30 months after vaccination. The receptor set was obtained from a man aged 50 to 69 who received an inactivated influenza vaccine. Each CDR3 is given with its conserved first and last residue. The D gene is left open where the match is weak. A clone size is listed for some rows: how often the clone was seen (once, few, many), or a class if it is expanded.

j_call v_call clone_size d_call cdr3_aa cdr3_nt
TRBJ2-1 TRBV20-1 few TRBD2 CSARTSLAGDEQFF TGCAGTGCTCGAACATCACTAGCGGGAGATGAGCAGTTCTTC
TRBJ1-5 TRBV7-2 many NA CASSWSRAGQPQHF TGTGCCAGCAGCTGGAGCAGGGCTGGTCAGCCCCAGCATTTT
TRBJ2-1 TRBV6-8 few NA CARPRRTASCGCNEQFF TGTGCCAGACCCCGAAGGACAGCTAGCTGTGGTTGCAATGAGCAGTTCTTC
TRBJ2-1 TRBV7-9 NA TRBD1 CASSKSGTGAANEQFF TGTGCCAGCAGCAAATCCGGGACAGGGGCGGCGAATGAGCAGTTCTTC
TRBJ1-2 TRBV19 few TRBD1 CASSGQGRTYGYTF TGTGCCAGTAGCGGACAGGGGAGGACCTATGGCTACACCTTC
TRBJ2-3 TRBV24-1 NA TRBD1 CAASGGASDTQYF TGTGCCGCCTCAGGGGGCGCCTCAGATACGCAGTATTTT
TRBJ2-5 TRBV7-2 few TRBD2 CASSLALSGGQETQYF TGTGCCAGCAGCTTAGCCCTTAGCGGGGGGCAAGAGACCCAGTACTTC
TRBJ1-1 TRBV20-1 many NA CSARDRTKNTEAFF TGCAGTGCTAGAGACCGCACCAAGAACACTGAAGCTTTCTTT
TRBJ2-7 TRBV12-3/TRBV12-4 NA TRBD2 CASSRTSGYEQYF TGTGCCAGCAGTAGGACTAGCGGTTACGAGCAGTACTTC
TRBJ1-2 TRBV11-3 NA NA CASSLRVSGDTYGYTF TGTGCCAGCAGCTTAAGGGTCTCTGGTGACACCTATGGCTACACCTTC
TRBJ1-2 TRBV11-1 NA NA CASSTGPRYGYTF TGTGCCAGCAGCACTGGACCGCGCTATGGCTACACCTTC
TRBJ1-2 TRBV20-1 NA NA CSARDVGPGRYGYTF TGCAGTGCTAGAGATGTAGGGCCGGGGCGGTATGGCTACACCTTC